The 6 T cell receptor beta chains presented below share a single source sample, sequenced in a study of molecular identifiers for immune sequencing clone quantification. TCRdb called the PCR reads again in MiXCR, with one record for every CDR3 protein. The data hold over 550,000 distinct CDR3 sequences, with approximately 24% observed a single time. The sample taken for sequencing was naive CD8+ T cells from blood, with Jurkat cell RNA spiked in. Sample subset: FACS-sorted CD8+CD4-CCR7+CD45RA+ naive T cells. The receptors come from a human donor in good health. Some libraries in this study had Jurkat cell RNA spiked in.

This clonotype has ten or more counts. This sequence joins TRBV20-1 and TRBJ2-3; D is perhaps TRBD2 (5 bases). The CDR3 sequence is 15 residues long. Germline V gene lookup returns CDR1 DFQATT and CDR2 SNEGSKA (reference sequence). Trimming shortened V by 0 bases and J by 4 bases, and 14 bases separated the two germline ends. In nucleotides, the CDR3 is TGCAGTGCTAGAGATTTTGAGGGATCTTCAGATACGCAGTATTTT. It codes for CSARDFEGSSDTQYF.

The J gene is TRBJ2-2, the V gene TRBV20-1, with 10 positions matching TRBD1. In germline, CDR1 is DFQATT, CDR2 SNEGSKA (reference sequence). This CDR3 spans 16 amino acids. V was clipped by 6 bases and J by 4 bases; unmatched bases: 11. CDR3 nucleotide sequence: TGCAGTGCCCCCAAGACGGGACAGGGGTTCACCGGGGAGCTGTTTTTT. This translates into CSAPKTGQGFTGELFF.

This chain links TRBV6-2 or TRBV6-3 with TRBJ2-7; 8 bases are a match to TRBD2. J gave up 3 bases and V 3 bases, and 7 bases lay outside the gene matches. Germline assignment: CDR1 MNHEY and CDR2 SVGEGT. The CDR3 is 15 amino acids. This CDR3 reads CASSYSAGGGYEQYF. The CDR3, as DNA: TGTGCCAGCAGTTATTCCGCGGGGGGAGGCTACGAGCAGTACTTC.

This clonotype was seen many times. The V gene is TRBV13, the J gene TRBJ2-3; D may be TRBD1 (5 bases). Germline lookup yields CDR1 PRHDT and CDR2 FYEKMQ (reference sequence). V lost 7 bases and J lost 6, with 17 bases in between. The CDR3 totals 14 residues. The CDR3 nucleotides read TGTGCCAGCATGGAGCGTTCTCCAGGGGATACGCAGTATTTT. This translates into CASMERSPGDTQYF.

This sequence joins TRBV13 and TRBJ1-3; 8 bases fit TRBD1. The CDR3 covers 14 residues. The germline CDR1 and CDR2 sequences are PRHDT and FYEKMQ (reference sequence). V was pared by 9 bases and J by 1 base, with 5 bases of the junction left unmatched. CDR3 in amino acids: CASTDRASGNTIYF. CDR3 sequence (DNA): TGTGCCAGTACGGACAGGGCATCTGGAAACACCATATATTTT.

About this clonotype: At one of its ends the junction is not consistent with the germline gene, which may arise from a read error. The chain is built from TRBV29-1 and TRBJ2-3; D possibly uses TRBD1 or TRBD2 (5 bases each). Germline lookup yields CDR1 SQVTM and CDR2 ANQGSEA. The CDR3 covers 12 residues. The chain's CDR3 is CSARGLAATPSF. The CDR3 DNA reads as TGCAGCGCCCGGGGCCTTGCGGCTACGCCGTCTTTT.